The present entry profiles one T cell receptor (beta chain) with its context. This sample was included in a study of blood T cell repertoires in COVID-19. Study-wide background: There were acute and convalescent COVID-19 samples, and they came from the United States, Italy and Spain. PBMCs, B-cell-depleted T cells, or T cells were the source of the cDNA or gDNA that made up the material.

V was pared by 4 bases and J by 0 bases, with 13 bases between. Germline loops: CDR1 SQVTM, CDR2 ANQGSEA. The CDR3 length is 14 residues. In the original analysis: Reference gene primer amplification gave estimated nucleated cell counts. Only in-frame clones appear in the TCRdb table, and some are missing; sequencing was by immunoSEQ multiplex PCR. Clone size and the V and J calls come from that table; the DNA yielded D and trimming. Here the sample spans hundreds of thousands of clones, roughly 79% being singletons. The sequenced sample consisted of peripheral blood. V and J are TRBV29-1 and TRBJ2-7; D not certain. This receptor was obtained from a woman older than 75 with acute or convalescent COVID-19. The CDR3 sequence is CSVARISGSYEQYF. CDR3 DNA: TGCAGCGTTGCAAGAATTTCGGGCTCCTACGAGCAGTACTTC.